These 25 T cell receptor beta chains originate from one sample sequenced in a study of CD8 T cells in ankylosing spondylitis. Study-wide results and limits: Ankylosing spondylitis blood appeared to carry a characteristic TCR beta motif of roughly eight highly homologous variants.

From the 5' RACE reads, TCRdb called clonotypes with MiXCR, one entry per CDR3 protein. The sample yields under 950,000 distinct CDR3 sequences, around 19% seen once. No cognate antigen is known for these TCRs. Input material: blood, either unsorted or a sorted T cell fraction (not recorded which). Every receptor here comes from a male donor with ankylosing spondylitis.

The table lists this clonotype with a few counts. The chain links TRBV5-4 to TRBJ1-1; 7 bases are a match to TRBD1. The CDR3 consists of 15 residues. Germline trimming cut 4 bases from V and 5 bases from J; bases unmatched to any gene: 11. Germline lookup yields CDR1 SGHNT and CDR2 YYREEE (reference sequence). CDR3 region: CASSSDRASGTEAFF. CDR3 nucleotide sequence: TGTGCCAGCAGCAGCGACAGGGCCTCCGGGACTGAAGCTTTCTTT.

This clonotype was counted only a few times. The chain has TRBV27 and TRBJ2-1; 13 bases agree with TRBD2. Germline trimming cut 2 bases from V and 0 bases from J; bases unmatched to any gene: 4. CDR1 MNHEY and CDR2 SMNVEV come from the germline V gene (reference sequence). The CDR3 is made up of 18 amino acids. CDR3 protein: CASSLLGTSGTSYNEQFF. The CDR3, as DNA: TGTGCCAGCAGTTTACTAGGGACTAGCGGGACCTCCTACAATGAGCAGTTCTTC.

This rearrangement joins TRBV20-1 to TRBJ1-5; TRBD1 aligns across 8 bases. V was clipped by 0 bases and J by 1 base; unmatched bases: 5. Germline V lookup: CDR1 DFQATT, CDR2 SNEGSKA (reference sequence). The CDR3 totals 16 residues. DNA for the CDR3: TGCAGTGCTAGAGATGGGCAGGGGGCAAGCAATCAGCCCCAGCATTTT. Amino acid sequence: CSARDGQGASNQPQHF.

This chain joins TRBV12-3 or TRBV12-4 and TRBJ2-7; a weak D match, TRBD2 (7 bases). The V end lost 6 bases, the J end lost 0 bases, and 18 bases lay between the germline ends. This CDR3 is built from 16 residues. The CDR3 coding sequence is TGTGCCAGCAGCCCCCGGTGGGGGGGCCTCTCCTACGAGCAGTACTTC. It yields the protein CASSPRWGGLSYEQYF.

The chain recombines TRBV6-1 with TRBJ2-5; D is perhaps TRBD2 (5 bases). The CDR3 sequence is 14 residues long. CDR1 is MNHNS, CDR2 SASEGT, per germline. Trimming shortened V by 5 bases and J by 2 bases, and 12 bases separated the two germline ends. The CDR3: CASSRRREQETQYF. The CDR3 bases are TGTGCCAGCAGTCGTCGACGGGAACAAGAGACCCAGTACTTC.

The genes are TRBV7-9 and TRBJ2-7; TRBD2 matches at 10 bases. The germline V gene has CDR1 SEHNR and CDR2 FQNEAQ (reference sequence). Trimming removed 5 bases from V and 4 bases from J; junction bases left unmatched: 11. The CDR3 consists of 16 residues. CDR3 bases: TGTGCCAGCAGCCCCCCCATAGCGGGGGGCTGGTACGAGCAGTACTTC. Its translation is CASSPPIAGGWYEQYF.

The sample holds a few counts of this clonotype. This chain joins TRBV6-1 and TRBJ2-7; no clear D gene. CDR3 size: 14 residues. Germline V gene data show CDR1 as MNHNS and CDR2 as SASEGT. The V gene lost 4 bases and the J gene lost 2 bases, with 12 bases spanning the gap. CDR3 protein: CASSVRRTAYEQYF. In DNA form, the CDR3 reads TGTGCCAGCAGTGTACGCAGGACCGCCTACGAGCAGTACTTC.

This clonotype was counted many times. The chain combines TRBV29-1 with TRBJ2-7, with 8 bases fitting TRBD2. With 4 bases clipped from V and 4 bases from J, the junction kept 3 bases outside the gene matches. Germline assignment: CDR1 SQVTM and CDR2 ANQGSEA. The CDR3 covers 12 residues. CDR3 sequence reads: CSVVGGRYEQYF. The CDR3 coding sequence is TGCAGCGTTGTAGGCGGGAGGTACGAGCAGTACTTC.

This chain links TRBV27 with TRBJ2-2; 11 bases are a match to TRBD2. Losses at the gene ends were 2 bases for V and 6 bases for J; bases not matched to a gene: 5. Per the germline V gene, CDR1 is MNHEY and CDR2 is SMNVEV (reference sequence). This CDR3 contains 16 residues. CDR3 protein: CASSLLAGGPSGELFF. Here the CDR3 DNA reads TGTGCCAGCAGTTTACTAGCGGGAGGTCCGTCCGGGGAGCTGTTTTTT.

This clonotype was counted a few times. This chain uses TRBV7-9 with TRBJ2-1; D is possibly TRBD2 (5 bases). The germline V gene has CDR1 SEHNR and CDR2 FQNEAQ (reference sequence). Trimming shortened V by 7 bases and J by 0 bases, and 13 bases separated the two germline ends. The CDR3 runs 15 residues. The CDR3 nucleotides read TGTGCCAGCACCGTCGCGGGCCGCTCCTACAATGAGCAGTTCTTC. This codes for CASTVAGRSYNEQFF.

J is TRBJ1-2 and V is TRBV20-1, with D unclear. The CDR3 is made up of 11 amino acids. Germline assignment: CDR1 DFQATT and CDR2 SNEGSKA (reference sequence). V was clipped by 5 bases and J by 6 bases, with 10 bases between them. This CDR3 is CSAFHSHGYTF. The CDR3 DNA reads TGCAGTGCTTTTCATAGCCATGGCTACACCTTC.

This sequence joins TRBV4-1 and TRBJ1-1, with D possibly TRBD1 on 6 matching bases. The length of the CDR3 is 14 residues. V lost 3 bases and J 4 bases, leaving 12 bases between the germline ends. Per the germline V gene, CDR1 is MGHRA and CDR2 is YSYEKL. Written as DNA, the CDR3 is TGCGCCAGCAGCCAGGGACACACTGGCACTGAAGCTTTCTTT. Encoded protein: CASSQGHTGTEAFF.

As DNA, the CDR3 is TGTGCCAGCAGCCAAGTGGGACGCCCAGAGGGTGAAGCTTTCTTT. This sequence encodes CASSQVGRPEGEAFF. V is TRBV3-1 and J is TRBJ1-1; weak D call: TRBD1 (5 bases). The CDR3 length is 15 residues. The V end was cut by 1 base, the J end by 7 bases, with 16 bases between. Germline-derived CDR1 and CDR2 are LGHDT and YNNKEL (reference sequence).

V usage is TRBV3-1 and J usage is TRBJ2-7, with D possibly being TRBD1 or TRBD2 (5 bases each). Trimming took off 0 bases at V and 2 bases at J, with 11 bases between the two ends. Looked up from germline, CDR1 is LGHDT and CDR2 is YNNKEL (reference sequence). CDR3 length: 15 residues. The CDR3 spells CASSQDGARPYEQYF. For the CDR3, the DNA is TGTGCCAGCAGCCAAGACGGGGCTCGGCCCTACGAGCAGTACTTC.

Points on this clonotype: Relative to the germline gene, one junction end is altered; a read error may explain this. The CDR3 is CASSLVGQLFF. Written as DNA, the CDR3 is TGTGCCAGCAGCTTAGTCGGGCAGCTGTTTTTT. The chain combines TRBV5-6 with TRBJ2-2; no clear D gene. This CDR3 is built from 11 residues. Germline CDR1 reads SGHDT; CDR2 reads YYEEEE. Full variable domain (remainder filled in from reference TRBV5-6 and TRBJ2-2): DAGVTQSPTHLIKTRGQQVTLRCSPKSGHDTVSWYQQALGQGPQFIFQYYEEEERQRGNFPDRFSGHQFPNYSSELNVNALLLGDSALYLCASSLVGQLFFGEGSRLTVL.

The chain carries TRBV4-1 and TRBJ2-3, with D uncertain. V lost 3 bases, J lost 2 bases, and 6 bases lay in between. The CDR3 extends over 13 amino acids. In germline, CDR1 is MGHRA, CDR2 YSYEKL. This CDR3 reads CASSQTPTDTQYF. CDR3 DNA: TGCGCCAGCAGCCAGACCCCCACAGATACGCAGTATTTT.

V and J are TRBV6-2 or TRBV6-3 and TRBJ2-1, with TRBD2 as a possible D gene (5 bases). Germline CDR1 and CDR2: MNHEY and SVGEGT. V gave up 2 bases and J gave up 5 bases, with 16 bases separating them. This CDR3 contains 16 residues. For the CDR3, the DNA is TGTGCCAGCAGTTACGCCGCGGGCCCACCAGACAATGAGCAGTTCTTC. Translating gives CASSYAAGPPDNEQFF.

The chain uses TRBV6-1 and TRBJ1-6; D uncertain. The CDR3 is made up of 16 amino acids. The germline gives CDR1 MNHNS, CDR2 SASEGT. The germline V and J ends were trimmed by 7 bases and 0 bases, with 13 bases remaining between them. This CDR3 is CASKPTESSYNSPLHF. The CDR3 nucleotides read TGTGCCAGCAAGCCGACGGAGAGCTCCTATAATTCACCCCTCCACTTT.

The rearrangement links TRBV5-1 to TRBJ1-1, with 7 bases fitting TRBD1. Trimming took 4 bases from V and 5 from J; bases not matched to a gene: 2. The CDR3 spans 12 residues. Germline assignment: CDR1 SGHRS and CDR2 YFSETQ. CDR3 nucleotide sequence: TGCGCCAGCAGCAAGACAGGGACTGAAGCTTTCTTT. This sequence encodes CASSKTGTEAFF.

The J gene is TRBJ1-1, the V gene TRBV12-5; D unresolved. The CDR3 spans 14 residues. Per germline, CDR1 LGHNT and CDR2 FRNRAP. Trimming removed 6 bases from V and 5 bases from J, with 16 bases in between. The CDR3 loop reads CASGRYVTTTEAFF. In nucleotides, the CDR3 is TGTGCTAGTGGCCGATATGTAACGACAACTGAAGCTTTCTTT.

A few counts support this clonotype. J is TRBJ1-1 and V is TRBV6-5; a possible D gene is TRBD1 (5 bases). Trimming pared 0 bases from V and 5 bases from J, leaving 13 bases between. Germline assignment: CDR1 MNHEY and CDR2 SVGAGI. The CDR3 consists of 15 residues. Here the CDR3 reads CASSYSFGGGTEAFF. The CDR3 region has the DNA TGTGCCAGCAGTTACTCTTTCGGGGGGGGGACTGAAGCTTTCTTT.

In its sample, this clonotype was seen a few times. DNA of the CDR3: TGTGCCAGCAGCTTTTTCGGGGCCAACGTCCTGACTTTC. It codes for CASSFFGANVLTF. This chain uses TRBV11-2 with TRBJ2-6; no clear D. Per germline, CDR1 SGHAT and CDR2 FQNNGV. Trimming took 3 bases from V and 4 from J, leaving 4 bases between them. This CDR3 is built from 13 residues.

This clonotype has just a few counts. The chain joins TRBV27 to TRBJ1-1; no definite D call. V dropped 2 bases and J dropped 4 bases, with 20 bases sitting between them. Per the germline V gene, CDR1 is MNHEY and CDR2 is SMNVEV (reference sequence). The CDR3 is 17 residues long. The DNA for the CDR3 is TGTGCCAGCAGTTTAAAATGGGTGGCGGTACCCGGCACTGAAGCTTTCTTT. Protein sequence: CASSLKWVAVPGTEAFF.

About this clonotype: A much bigger clone sits one base away, suggesting this may be a read error. V usage is TRBV12-3 or TRBV12-4 and J usage is TRBJ2-3; 8 nucleotides line up with TRBD2. The CDR3 totals 16 residues. V was clipped by 6 bases and J by 2 bases; unmatched bases: 10. CDR3 region: CASRRSGTRPTDTQYF. The CDR3, as DNA: TGTGCCAGCAGGCGCTCAGGGACTAGACCCACAGATACGCAGTATTTT.

A few counts support this clonotype. This rearrangement joins TRBV7-6 to TRBJ2-1, with no clear D. The CDR3 has 13 amino acids. Germline lookup yields CDR1 SGHVS and CDR2 FNYEAQ. V was clipped by 5 bases and J by 5 bases, with 10 bases between them. This chain's CDR3 is CASSRSLNNEQFF. CDR3 nucleotides: TGTGCCAGCAGCCGATCTTTAAACAATGAGCAGTTCTTC.